This record covers a single TCR beta chain. Original data processing: Amplification from reference gene primers served as the basis for estimated nucleated cell counts. Clones were read by immunoSEQ multiplex PCR, and TCRdb kept only the in-frame ones, dropping some. The V and J calls and clone size were taken over from that table, and D and trimming were inferred from the DNA. The data show about 230,000 clones, around four fifths seen once. The data derive from a study of blood T cell repertoires in COVID-19. Study-wide background: From T cells, B-cell-depleted T cells, or PBMCs came the material, which was cDNA or gDNA.

V lost 1 base to trimming and J lost 6 bases, with 10 bases between them. CDR1 and CDR2 (germline): GTSNPN, SVGIG (reference sequence). This CDR3 is 12 amino acids long. The sequenced sample was peripheral blood. The chain links TRBV30 to TRBJ2-7; D is undetermined. The TCR was taken from a woman in her 70s with active or convalescent COVID-19. As DNA, the CDR3 is TGTGCCTGGAGTGACCCCTACTCCGAGCAGTACTTC. It specifies CAWSDPYSEQYF.